Listed here are 7 T cell receptor beta chains from one sample, sequenced in a study of blood T cell repertoires in COVID-19. Measured with immunoSEQ multiplex PCR; TCRdb has only the in-frame clones, and not every one. In the table there are some 95,000 clones, 87% of which are singletons. Specimen: peripheral blood. These receptors were obtained from a man aged 70-80 years with acute or convalescent COVID-19.

This chain links TRBV28 with TRBJ1-2, with no clear D. CDR1 is MDHEN and CDR2 is SYDVKM in the germline V gene. V gave up 3 bases and J gave up 3 bases, with 20 bases separating them. This CDR3 spans 17 amino acids. CDR3 residues: CASSFLRLGRPYYGYTF. The CDR3, as DNA: TGTGCCAGCAGTTTTCTCCGACTCGGCAGACCTTACTATGGCTACACCTTC.

The chain uses TRBV7-9 and TRBJ2-1; 15 nucleotides match TRBD2. V shed 8 bases, J shed 8 bases, and the junction held 4 bases outside the gene matches. The CDR3 contains 14 residues. Germline V lookup: CDR1 SEHNR, CDR2 FQNEAQ (reference sequence). This CDR3 reads CASRRTSGGDEQFF. The CDR3 DNA follows: TGTGCCAGCCGACGGACTAGCGGGGGGGATGAGCAGTTCTTC. The entire variable domain, with the rest obtained from reference TRBV7-9 and TRBJ2-1, is as follows: DTGVSQNPRHKITKRGQNVTFRCDPISEHNRLYWYRQTLGQGPEFLTYFQNEAQLEKSRLLSDRFSAERPKGSFSTLEIQRTEQGDSAMYLCASRRTSGGDEQFFGPGTRLTVL.

The chain is built from TRBV6-5 and TRBJ1-1; D possibly corresponds to TRBD1 (6 bases). The CDR3 runs to 11 residues. Germline V gene sequence: CDR1 MNHEY, CDR2 SVGAGI. Trimming took off 6 bases at V and 7 bases at J, with 9 bases between the two ends. The CDR3 loop reads CASRQGYEAFF. CDR3 sequence (DNA): TGTGCCAGCAGACAGGGCTATGAAGCTTTCTTT.

V usage is TRBV10-3 and J usage is TRBJ1-2; weak D call: TRBD1 (6 bases). CDR1 and CDR2 from the germline V gene are ENHRY and SYGVKD. This CDR3 has 13 residues. V gave up 4 bases and J gave up 8 bases, with 14 bases separating them. The CDR3 region is CAISVVQGEGYTF. In DNA form, the CDR3 reads TGTGCCATCAGTGTTGTACAGGGAGAAGGCTACACCTTC.

Comment on this clone: Additional DNA sequences in this sample encode the identical CDR3. The rearrangement links TRBV28 to TRBJ1-2; 10 nucleotides line up with TRBD1. The J segment lost 3 bases and the V segment lost 6 bases, leaving 10 bases of the junction unmatched. CDR3 size: 16 residues. CDR1 is MDHEN and CDR2 is SYDVKM in the germline V gene. The CDR3: CASRPGTGALHYGYTF. The CDR3 nucleotides read TGTGCCAGCAGGCCCGGGACAGGGGCTCTCCACTATGGCTACACCTTC.

This clone showed up just once. The V gene is TRBV3-1 (or the pseudogene TRBV3-2), the J gene TRBJ2-1; 10 bases agree with TRBD2. Germline CDR1 reads LGHDT; CDR2 reads YNNKEL (reference sequence). The CDR3 is made up of 15 amino acids. V dropped 4 bases and J dropped 7; count of bases not matched to a gene: 7. This CDR3 reads CASSLPGLASNEQFF. Here the CDR3 DNA reads TGTGCCAGCAGCCTCCCGGGACTAGCGTCAAATGAGCAGTTCTTC.

The V and J genes are TRBV5-1 and TRBJ2-5; the match to TRBD2 covers 15 bases. From germline, CDR1 is SGHRS and CDR2 YFSETQ. The CDR3 loop spans 16 amino acids. The trim removed 2 bases at V and 7 bases at J, leaving 6 bases unmatched. The CDR3 is CASSLGTSGGLRTQYF. The CDR3 nucleotides are TGCGCCAGCAGCTTAGGGACTAGCGGGGGGCTCAGGACCCAGTACTTC.